One sample yielded the 24 T cell receptor beta chains listed below, sequenced in a study of cytomegalovirus exposure and HLA in healthy donors. PCR was performed using 60 Vbeta and 13 Jbeta primers. The protocol was immunoSEQ multiplex PCR, while the TCRdb copy is restricted to in-frame clones and leaves out a portion. Counted here are over 95,000 clones, 74% occurring once; the ten biggest clones make up more than 2%. The sequencing sample was made of PBMCs. Receptors were obtained from a human donor in good health.

This chain links TRBV7-9 with TRBJ2-1, with D maybe TRBD2 (5 bases). The germline V and J ends were trimmed by 3 bases and 4 bases, with 13 bases remaining between them. Germline V lookup: CDR1 SEHNR, CDR2 FQNEAQ (reference sequence). CDR3 length: 15 residues. Here the CDR3 DNA reads TGTGCCAGCAGCTTTGTAAGCGGTCAATACAATGAGCAGTTCTTC. Residues: CASSFVSGQYNEQFF.

The V call is TRBV7-6, the J call TRBJ2-7; perhaps TRBD2 as D (5 bases). CDR3 size: 12 residues. Deletions cut 4 bases from V and 5 bases from J, with 9 bases between. Germline CDR1 is SGHVS and CDR2 is FNYEAQ. The CDR3 region has the DNA TGTGCCAGCAGCTCGGACTCTAACGAGCAGTACTTC. Translated: CASSSDSNEQYF.

V is TRBV6-4 and J is TRBJ2-1; 9 nucleotides match TRBD2. With V trimmed by 0 bases and J by 4 bases, 7 bases remained unmatched. The CDR3 is made up of 17 amino acids. Germline V lookup: CDR1 MRHNA, CDR2 SNTAGT. The CDR3 loop reads CASSDSGSSGGYNEQFF. The CDR3 coding sequence is TGTGCCAGCAGTGACTCGGGGTCAAGCGGGGGGTACAATGAGCAGTTCTTC.

The chain links TRBV2 to TRBJ2-7; D remains unclear. Trimming shortened V by 2 bases and J by 4 bases, and 6 bases separated the two germline ends. In germline, CDR1 is SNHLY, CDR2 FYNNEI. The CDR3 sequence is 12 residues long. The CDR3 sequence is CASSELIYEQYF. CDR3 DNA sequence: TGTGCCAGCAGTGAACTTATATACGAGCAGTACTTC. The entire variable domain, with the rest obtained from reference TRBV2 and TRBJ2-7, is as follows: EPEVTQTPSHQVTQMGQEVILRCVPISNHLYFYWYRQILGQKVEFLVSFYNNEISEKSEIFDDQFSVERPDGSNFTLKIRSTKLEDSAMYFCASSELIYEQYFGPGTRLTVT.

V and J are TRBV6-1 and TRBJ2-1; D call uncertain. In germline, CDR1 is MNHNS, CDR2 SASEGT. Between the trimmed V and J ends, which lost 3 bases and 8 bases, there was a span of 11 bases. The CDR3 length is 13 residues. The CDR3 spells CASSDSIEDEQFF. For the CDR3, the DNA is TGTGCCAGCAGTGACTCTATCGAGGATGAGCAGTTCTTC.

The chain employs TRBV5-6 and TRBJ1-3, with TRBD1 matching 8 bases. Germline V gives CDR1 SGHDT, CDR2 YYEEEE. V shed 0 bases and J 4 bases; nucleotides not matched to a gene: 3. CDR3 length equals 15 residues. The CDR3 is CASSLVRTGGNTIYF. The CDR3 region has the DNA TGTGCCAGCAGCTTGGTCAGGACAGGGGGAAACACCATATATTTT.

About this clone: One end of the junction is discordant with germline, which a read error may explain. Other DNA sequences in the sample encode the same CDR3. The rearrangement joins TRBV29-1 to TRBJ1-1, with 7 bases fitting TRBD1. This CDR3 has 12 amino acids. Germline V gene sequence: CDR1 SQVTM, CDR2 ANQGSEA. The CDR3 DNA is TGCAGCGTTAACAGGGGCAACGCTGAAGCCTTCTTT. Amino acids: CSVNRGNAEAFF.

This rearrangement joins TRBV29-1 to TRBJ1-1; D gene ambiguous. Germline assignment: CDR1 SQVTM and CDR2 ANQGSEA. This CDR3 has 11 residues. V was cut by 4 bases and J by 7 bases, with 10 bases left in between. The CDR3: CSVVGDNEAFF. In DNA form, the CDR3 reads TGCAGCGTTGTGGGTGACAATGAAGCTTTCTTT.

The chain recombines TRBV5-1 with TRBJ1-3; D perhaps matches TRBD1 (6 bases). The V and J ends lost 0 bases and 2 bases respectively, with 12 bases between them. Germline lookup yields CDR1 SGHRS and CDR2 YFSETQ. The CDR3 covers 16 residues. The CDR3 DNA follows: TGCGCCAGCAGCTTGGGCAGGGGAGAAGCTGGAAACACCATATATTTT. This gives the protein CASSLGRGEAGNTIYF.

The CDR3 region has the DNA TGTGCCAGCAGTCCCTACGCGGGCGTAGAGCCCCAGCATTTT. Its protein product is CASSPYAGVEPQHF. The rearrangement links TRBV27 to TRBJ1-5; no reliable D call. Per germline, CDR1 MNHEY and CDR2 SMNVEV (reference sequence). Trimming pared 5 bases from V and 8 bases from J, leaving 16 bases between. The CDR3 has 14 residues.

This clone was seen a handful of times. V and J are TRBV6-6 and TRBJ1-1; the D gene is possibly TRBD1 (5 bases). Germline values: CDR1 MNHNY, CDR2 SVGAGI (reference sequence). The CDR3 loop spans 13 amino acids. V was pared by 6 bases and J by 4 bases, with 12 bases between. The CDR3 protein is CASRRTGVTEAFF. The CDR3 bases are TGTGCCAGCAGACGTACAGGTGTCACTGAAGCTTTCTTT.

The chain couples TRBV5-4 to TRBJ2-1, with 8 bases matching TRBD2. The length of the CDR3 is 16 residues. Germline CDR1 reads SGHNT; CDR2 reads YYREEE (reference sequence). The J segment lost 7 bases and the V segment lost 0 bases, leaving 9 bases of the junction unmatched. CDR3 protein: CASSLVPAGAKNEQFF. As DNA, the CDR3 is TGTGCCAGCAGCTTGGTGCCAGCGGGAGCAAAAAATGAGCAGTTCTTC.

The rearrangement uses TRBV4-3 and TRBJ2-1; the D gene is possibly TRBD2 (5 bases). The CDR3 consists of 16 residues. Trimming stripped 0 bases from V and 7 bases from J, with 16 bases between. CDR1 LGHNA and CDR2 YSLEER come from the germline V gene. The CDR3 sequence: CASSQDGPLAGNEQFF. The CDR3 nucleotides read TGCGCCAGCAGCCAAGATGGACCCCTAGCTGGGAATGAGCAGTTCTTC.

The rearrangement uses TRBV25-1 and TRBJ2-5; a possible D gene is TRBD1 (5 bases). Trimming cost V 4 bases and J 2 bases, with 14 bases left between them. The germline V gene has CDR1 MGHDK and CDR2 SYGVNS. The CDR3 consists of 15 residues. The CDR3: CASSVRTTAQETQYF. CDR3 bases: TGTGCCAGCAGTGTTAGGACGACAGCTCAAGAGACCCAGTACTTC.

The chain is built from TRBV25-1 and TRBJ1-2, with TRBD1 matching over 8 bases. The CDR3 loop spans 14 amino acids. The V gene end was trimmed by 5 bases and the J gene end by 8 bases; junction bases not matched to a gene: 10. The V gene's germline CDR1 is MGHDK and CDR2 SYGVNS. CDR3 residues: CASSLLGQGRGYTF. Written as DNA, the CDR3 is TGTGCCAGCAGTCTCCTCGGACAGGGCCGCGGCTACACCTTC.

This clone has only one observation. The chain combines TRBV4-2 with TRBJ1-4; 7 nucleotides agree with TRBD1. In germline, CDR1 is LGHNA, CDR2 YNFKEQ. The length of the CDR3 is 15 residues. Trimming cost V 0 bases and J 2 bases; bases outside gene matches: 0. CDR3 bases: TGTGCCAGCAGCCAAGAAGGGGGCACTAATGAAAAACTGTTTTTT. This codes for CASSQEGGTNEKLFF.

This chain uses TRBV2 with TRBJ1-5; D is unresolved. The CDR3 covers 16 residues. V lost 3 bases to trimming and J lost 0 bases, with 12 bases between them. Per germline, CDR1 SNHLY and CDR2 FYNNEI. CDR3 nucleotides: TGTGCCAGCAGTGATGTAGCCCGTCATAGCAATCAGCCCCAGCATTTT. The encoded protein is CASSDVARHSNQPQHF.

The gene calls are TRBV2 and TRBJ2-3; the D gene is possibly TRBD2 (6 bases). The CDR3 totals 13 residues. V was shortened by 7 bases and J by 0 bases, with 8 bases between the two germline ends. Looked up from germline, CDR1 is SNHLY and CDR2 is FYNNEI. The CDR3 sequence is CASKGLSTDTQYF. In DNA form, the CDR3 reads TGTGCCAGCAAGGGACTTAGCACAGATACGCAGTATTTT. The entire variable domain, with the rest obtained from reference TRBV2 and TRBJ2-3, is as follows: EPEVTQTPSHQVTQMGQEVILRCVPISNHLYFYWYRQILGQKVEFLVSFYNNEISEKSEIFDDQFSVERPDGSNFTLKIRSTKLEDSAMYFCASKGLSTDTQYFGPGTRLTVL.

The genes are TRBV5-6 and TRBJ1-2; D remains unclear. The germline V gene has CDR1 SGHDT and CDR2 YYEEEE. The CDR3 is 14 residues long. Trimming removed 5 bases at V and 8 bases at J, with 19 bases between. CDR3 region: CASRRGVDLGGYTF. The CDR3 nucleotides read TGTGCCAGCAGGCGGGGAGTGGATCTCGGAGGCTACACCTTC.

The chain combines TRBV21-1 with TRBJ1-5; TRBD1 is taken as the D call from the table, unchecked against the DNA. TRBV21-1 is tagged as a pseudogene. The CDR3 consists of 20 residues. CDR3 DNA: TGTGCCAGCAGCAAAGAGGGGTGGGACACGGGTCGGGGTGGCAATCAGCCCCAGCATTTT. Translated, it gives CASSKEGWDTGRGGNQPQHF.

This chain uses TRBV5-5 with TRBJ2-5; weak D call: TRBD2 (6 bases). CDR1 SGHKS and CDR2 YYEKEE come from the germline V gene (reference sequence). Trimming took 3 bases from V and 3 from J, leaving 9 bases between them. The CDR3 sequence is 13 residues long. The CDR3 DNA reads TGTGCCAGCAGCTGGGGGACTGAAGAGACCCAGTACTTC. Translated, it gives CASSWGTEETQYF.

The J gene is TRBJ2-1, the V gene TRBV27; 11 positions agree with TRBD2. Germline CDR1 is MNHEY and CDR2 is SMNVEV (reference sequence). V trimming: 3 bases; J trimming: 0 bases; junction bases outside the gene matches: 7. The length of the CDR3 is 18 residues. The CDR3 nucleotides are TGTGCCAGCAGTTTCCCTAGCGGGAGGCTGAGCTCCTACAATGAGCAGTTCTTC. Amino acid sequence: CASSFPSGRLSSYNEQFF.

This clone was seen a few times. The V and J genes are TRBV9 and TRBJ2-7, with D perhaps matching TRBD1 (5 bases). The V gene's germline CDR1 is SGDLS and CDR2 YYNGEE. This CDR3 spans 14 amino acids. The ends were cut back, 4 bases at V and 5 bases at J, with 16 bases in the middle. The CDR3 loop reads CASSPTQGFHEQYF. The CDR3 region has the DNA TGTGCCAGCAGCCCCACTCAGGGTTTCCACGAGCAGTACTTC.

The chain joins TRBV5-4 to TRBJ1-2; D ambiguous. The length of the CDR3 is 12 residues. The germline V gene encodes CDR1 SGHNT and CDR2 YYREEE (reference sequence). The V end lost 5 bases, the J end lost 1 base, and 6 bases lay between the germline ends. The CDR3 sequence is CASRAYNYGYTF. CDR3 coding DNA: TGTGCCAGCAGGGCTTATAACTATGGCTACACCTTC.